Below, 31 T cell receptor beta chains from the same sample are listed, as sequenced in a study of shared clonotypes between healthy human individuals. TCRdb's copy holds only in-frame clones and misses some; the assay was immunoSEQ multiplex PCR. There are about 2.2 million clones in the sample; just under 95% occur only once, and more than 1.5% lies in the top ten. CD45RO-negative, CCR7-selected cells formed the naive CD8 fraction, which excluded terminally differentiated effector memory CD45RA+ cells. The sample comprised naive CD8+ T cells from PBMCs. These receptors were taken from a man between 18 and 35 years old in good health. Some clones in this sample may be carry-over from other donors' samples.

The chain links TRBV10-3 to TRBJ1-4; 10 nucleotides align to TRBD1. CDR3 length: 15 residues. Germline trimming cut 3 bases from V and 6 bases from J; bases unmatched to any gene: 4. The germline V gene encodes CDR1 ENHRY and CDR2 SYGVKD. The CDR3 bases are TGTGCCATCAGTGATAAGGGACAGGGGTATGAAAAACTGTTTTTT. Its protein product is CAISDKGQGYEKLFF.

This clone came up once. V gene TRBV13 combines with J gene TRBJ2-1; D perhaps matches TRBD2 (6 bases). V lost 5 bases and J 10 bases, leaving 12 bases between the germline ends. CDR1 PRHDT and CDR2 FYEKMQ come from the germline V gene (reference sequence). This CDR3 comprises 12 residues. This chain's CDR3 is CASSPPLAEQFF. As DNA, the CDR3 is TGTGCCAGCAGCCCCCCTCTAGCGGAGCAGTTCTTC.

The chain recombines TRBV7-8 with TRBJ1-2; 7 bases align to TRBD1. The CDR3 has 17 amino acids. Germline CDR1 and CDR2: SGHVS and FQNEAQ. V shed 1 base and J 6 bases; nucleotides not matched to a gene: 14. The CDR3 reads CASSLVVSAGGRDGYTF. The DNA of the CDR3 is TGTGCCAGCAGCTTAGTAGTGTCGGCAGGGGGTAGAGATGGCTACACCTTC.

The V call is TRBV11-1, the J call TRBJ2-7; 8 nucleotides align to TRBD1. Germline V gene sequence: CDR1 SGHAT, CDR2 FQDESV (reference sequence). The CDR3 has 16 residues. V lost 4 bases and J lost 1; bases outside the gene matches: 9. CDR3 in amino acids: CASSSRTGGDSYEQYF. CDR3 coding DNA: TGTGCCAGCAGCTCTCGCACAGGGGGTGATTCCTACGAGCAGTACTTC.

V usage is TRBV5-8 and J usage is TRBJ1-5; D is unclear. Trimming removed 4 bases at V and 4 bases at J, with 12 bases between. The CDR3 is 14 residues long. Germline V lookup: CDR1 SGHTS, CDR2 YDEGEE. CDR3 DNA: TGTGCCAGCAGCCCGACACTGGCGAATCAGCCCCAGCATTTT. Translating gives CASSPTLANQPQHF.

The chain joins TRBV28 to TRBJ1-1, with D possibly matching TRBD1 (5 bases). This CDR3 comprises 14 residues. CDR1 MDHEN and CDR2 SYDVKM come from the germline V gene. V was cut by 2 bases and J by 4 bases, with 11 bases left in between. The CDR3 spells CASSLSRETTEAFF. In DNA form, the CDR3 reads TGTGCCAGCAGTTTAAGCAGGGAGACCACTGAAGCTTTCTTT.

This rearrangement joins TRBV27 to TRBJ2-3; 8 positions agree with TRBD2. In germline, CDR1 is MNHEY, CDR2 SMNVEV (reference sequence). This CDR3 has 18 residues. Trimming at V came to 3 bases and at J to 2 bases, leaving 13 bases not matched to a gene. For the CDR3, the DNA is TGTGCCAGCAGTTTCCGCAAGCTTACTAGCGGCGTCACAGATACGCAGTATTTT. Translating it yields CASSFRKLTSGVTDTQYF.

A single count supports this clone. The chain couples TRBV18 to TRBJ2-7; possible D gene TRBD2, 5 bases. Looked up from germline, CDR1 is KGHSH and CDR2 is LQKENI. The CDR3 sequence is 15 residues long. The V end lost 2 bases, the J end lost 1 base, and 12 bases lay between the germline ends. The CDR3 region is CASSPTRDFSYEQYF. The DNA of the CDR3 is TGTGCCAGCTCACCAACCCGGGATTTTTCCTACGAGCAGTACTTC.

The chain links TRBV7-2 to TRBJ2-1; D is perhaps TRBD2 (6 bases). V was pared by 5 bases and J by 5 bases, with 10 bases between. The CDR3 spans 13 residues. Germline CDR1 SGHTA, CDR2 FQGNSA. As DNA, the CDR3 is TGTGCCAGCAGCCTGGGACTCAACAATGAGCAGTTCTTC. It specifies CASSLGLNNEQFF.

The chain has TRBV30 and TRBJ2-1; a weak D match, TRBD1 (6 bases). V was shortened by 3 bases and J by 9 bases, with 15 bases between the two germline ends. This CDR3 comprises 13 residues. Looked up from germline, CDR1 is GTSNPN and CDR2 is SVGIG (reference sequence). This chain's CDR3 is CAWSLGGRSEQFF. The CDR3 region has the DNA TGTGCCTGGAGCCTAGGGGGACGCAGTGAGCAGTTCTTC.

The chain joins TRBV28 to TRBJ2-3; 11 positions match TRBD2. In germline, CDR1 is MDHEN, CDR2 SYDVKM. This CDR3 region has 16 residues. J was trimmed by 0 bases and V by 5 bases; bases with no gene match: 4. CDR3 coding DNA: TGTGCCAGCAGTCCACTAGCGGGAGCTAGCACAGATACGCAGTATTTT. As protein: CASSPLAGASTDTQYF.

The count of this clone is one. DNA for the CDR3: TGTGCCAGCACCGGCAGGCCTCACCTCTATGGCTACACCTTC. This translates into CASTGRPHLYGYTF. V and J are TRBV6-1 and TRBJ1-2; D not certain. The germline V gene encodes CDR1 MNHNS and CDR2 SASEGT. The V end lost 7 bases, the J end lost 4 bases, and 16 bases lay between the germline ends. The CDR3 loop spans 14 amino acids.

A note on this clone: Other nucleotide sequences from this sample produce the same CDR3. V and J are TRBV29-1 and TRBJ2-7, with a weak D call TRBD1 (6 bases). Germline V gene data show CDR1 as SQVTM and CDR2 as ANQGSEA. V lost 3 bases, J lost 0 bases, and 12 bases lay in between. The CDR3 covers 14 residues. The CDR3 loop is CSVEGAGPSYEQYF. The CDR3 coding sequence is TGCAGCGTTGAGGGGGCAGGGCCCTCCTACGAGCAGTACTTC.

The chain links TRBV4-1 to TRBJ2-7; D uncertain. This CDR3 has 18 amino acids. The V and J ends lost 0 bases and 1 base respectively, with 19 bases between them. Looked up from germline, CDR1 is MGHRA and CDR2 is YSYEKL. The CDR3 reads CASSQDPFPAGPSYEQYF. The CDR3 bases are TGCGCCAGCAGCCAAGATCCGTTCCCGGCAGGCCCATCCTACGAGCAGTACTTC.

This clone was observed a few times. The chain recombines TRBV19 with TRBJ2-2; no clear D gene. Trimming shortened V by 7 bases and J by 4 bases, and 16 bases separated the two germline ends. The length of the CDR3 is 15 residues. CDR1 and CDR2 from the germline V gene are LNHDA and SQIVND (reference sequence). Written as DNA, the CDR3 is TGTGCCAGTACCTCGCGCTCCGGCGCCACCGGGGAGCTGTTTTTT. This translates into CASTSRSGATGELFF.

The chain links TRBV28 to TRBJ2-2, with D perhaps TRBD1 (5 bases). Deletions cut 3 bases from V and 2 bases from J, with 13 bases between. Germline CDR1 and CDR2: MDHEN and SYDVKM. This CDR3 comprises 16 residues. The CDR3 sequence: CASSFTARANTGELFF. DNA for the CDR3: TGTGCCAGCAGTTTCACGGCCAGGGCTAACACCGGGGAGCTGTTTTTT.

The V and J genes are TRBV19 and TRBJ1-1, with D maybe TRBD1 (5 bases). The germline V gene encodes CDR1 LNHDA and CDR2 SQIVND (reference sequence). The germline V and J ends were trimmed by 3 bases and 3 bases, with 8 bases remaining between them. There are 13 residues in the CDR3. CDR3 coding DNA: TGTGCCAGTAGTATGTCAGGGCACACTGAAGCTTTCTTT. Translated, it gives CASSMSGHTEAFF.

The chain is built from TRBV28 and TRBJ2-2; 7 bases fit TRBD1. V gave up 2 bases and J gave up 5 bases; unmatched junction bases: 2. The CDR3 totals 14 residues. Germline lookup yields CDR1 MDHEN and CDR2 SYDVKM. Written as DNA, the CDR3 is TGTGCCAGCAGTTTAGAACAGGGGACCGGGGAGCTGTTTTTT. Amino acids: CASSLEQGTGELFF.

The V and J genes are TRBV29-1 and TRBJ2-1; D is undetermined. This CDR3 comprises 10 residues. Deletions cut 8 bases from V and 7 bases from J, with 9 bases between. CDR1 and CDR2 (germline): SQVTM, ANQGSEA. This CDR3 is CSPTQNEQFF. In DNA, the CDR3 is TGCAGCCCGACCCAAAATGAGCAGTTCTTC.

The chain links TRBV2 to TRBJ2-1; 16 nucleotides agree with TRBD2. CDR1 SNHLY and CDR2 FYNNEI come from the germline V gene. With V trimmed by 6 bases and J by 7 bases, 6 bases remained unmatched. The CDR3 contains 16 residues. CDR3 residues: CASSSGLAGGGNEQFF. CDR3 nucleotides: TGTGCCAGCAGCTCGGGACTAGCGGGAGGGGGGAATGAGCAGTTCTTC.

The chain employs TRBV19 and TRBJ2-3; tentatively, D is TRBD1 (5 bases). CDR1 and CDR2 (germline): LNHDA, SQIVND (reference sequence). CDR3 length: 14 amino acids. Trimming took 2 bases from V and 5 from J, leaving 11 bases between them. CDR3: CASSIRADKDTQYF. The CDR3 bases are TGTGCCAGTAGTATACGGGCGGACAAAGATACGCAGTATTTT. The entire variable domain, with the rest obtained from reference TRBV19 and TRBJ2-3, is as follows: DGGITQSPKYLFRKEGQNVTLSCEQNLNHDAMYWYRQDPGQGLRLIYYSQIVNDFQKGDIAEGYSVSREKKESFPLTVTSAQKNPTAFYLCASSIRADKDTQYFGPGTRLTVL.

This clone was recorded only once. The V gene is TRBV29-1, the J gene TRBJ1-2; D is ambiguous. Per germline, CDR1 SQVTM and CDR2 ANQGSEA. Between the trimmed V and J ends, which lost 1 base and 2 bases, there was a span of 11 bases. The CDR3 is 14 amino acids. This CDR3 is CSVEGEGRNYGYTF. The CDR3 region has the DNA TGCAGCGTTGAAGGTGAGGGAAGAAACTATGGCTACACCTTC.

The chain couples TRBV11-2 to TRBJ2-7; 13 nucleotides align to TRBD2. CDR1 is SGHAT and CDR2 is FQNNGV in the germline V gene. The CDR3 consists of 15 residues. With V trimmed by 1 base and J by 8 bases, 5 bases remained unmatched. This CDR3 reads CASSLGATSGRQQYF. CDR3 in DNA: TGTGCCAGCAGCTTAGGTGCGACTAGCGGGAGGCAGCAGTACTTC.

V gene TRBV15 combines with J gene TRBJ1-2; D remains unclear. Germline CDR1 and CDR2: LNHNV and YYDKDF (reference sequence). The CDR3 has 14 residues. V was cut by 1 base and J by 0 bases, with 6 bases left in between. CDR3 coding DNA: TGTGCCACCAGCAGAGGTAGCACTAACTATGGCTACACCTTC. Translated: CATSRGSTNYGYTF.

The rearrangement links TRBV2 to TRBJ2-4; D call uncertain. This CDR3 region has 13 residues. Germline lookup yields CDR1 SNHLY and CDR2 FYNNEI. The ends were cut back, 6 bases at V and 7 bases at J, with 13 bases in the middle. The CDR3 protein is CASREEAWNIQYF. The CDR3 DNA reads TGTGCCAGCAGAGAGGAAGCGTGGAACATTCAGTACTTC.

V is TRBV25-1 and J is TRBJ2-7; D unclear. The CDR3 is 13 amino acids. Trimming removed 4 bases from V and 6 bases from J, with 13 bases in between. Germline V lookup: CDR1 MGHDK, CDR2 SYGVNS. CDR3 region: CASSVSSRSEQYF. The CDR3 nucleotides read TGTGCCAGCAGTGTCAGTAGTCGAAGCGAGCAGTACTTC.

The chain joins TRBV7-6 to TRBJ2-7, with a possible D match to TRBD2 (6 bases). Germline loops: CDR1 SGHVS, CDR2 FNYEAQ. The CDR3 covers 16 residues. The V end lost 6 bases, the J end lost 5 bases, and 23 bases lay between the germline ends. The CDR3 sequence: CASRPLRGGPGHEQYF. CDR3 sequence (DNA): TGTGCCAGCAGACCTTTACGGGGAGGCCCGGGCCACGAGCAGTACTTC.

This rearrangement joins TRBV5-4 to TRBJ2-7, with 10 bases fitting TRBD2. V shed 1 base and J 4 bases; nucleotides not matched to a gene: 5. CDR1 is SGHNT, CDR2 YYREEE, per germline (reference sequence). This CDR3 is 15 amino acids long. The CDR3 nucleotides read TGTGCCAGCAGCTTGAACAGGGGACTAGCGTACGAGCAGTACTTC. This sequence encodes CASSLNRGLAYEQYF.

The chain is built from TRBV2 and TRBJ2-1; D gene uncertain. This CDR3 region has 15 residues. Germline V gives CDR1 SNHLY, CDR2 FYNNEI. V shed 6 bases and J shed 3 bases, with 15 bases lying between them. Here the CDR3 DNA reads TGTGCCAGCAGCAACCCACTTAAAATCTACAATGAGCAGTTCTTC. Its protein product is CASSNPLKIYNEQFF.

The chain is built from TRBV4-3 and TRBJ1-2; 8 bases map to TRBD1. With 2 bases clipped from V and 7 bases from J, the junction kept 12 bases outside the gene matches. Germline CDR1 and CDR2: LGHNA and YSLEER. This CDR3 has 16 amino acids. The CDR3 reads CASSQQEGDRRGGYTF. CDR3 nucleotides: TGCGCCAGCAGCCAACAGGAGGGGGACAGGAGAGGTGGCTACACCTTC.

V usage is TRBV11-2 and J usage is TRBJ1-1; D possibly corresponds to TRBD1 (6 bases). This CDR3 spans 16 amino acids. V was trimmed by 2 bases and J by 3 bases, leaving 16 bases between them. The germline V gene has CDR1 SGHAT and CDR2 FQNNGV. The CDR3 DNA follows: TGTGCCAGCAGCTTAATTATCAGGGGAGAGGACACTGAAGCTTTCTTT. Protein product: CASSLIIRGEDTEAFF.